The entry below gives a single T cell receptor (beta chain) sequence along with its context. Its antigen is not identified. These data originate in a study of a mutant IDH1 vaccine in newly diagnosed glioma. Method: immunoSEQ multiplex PCR; TCRdb's copy keeps in-frame clones and lacks some. The data contain tens of thousands of clones, roughly 80% of them seen just once; the ten biggest clones take up about 6%. This sample's time point: week 11, during vaccination. One vaccine dose held 300 ug of mutant IDH1 20-mer peptide and came with topical imiquimod. This sequence originates from a man aged 50-59 years with glioma. The sample was PBMCs, taken from a glioma patient whose treatment included an IDH1 peptide vaccine.

The CDR3 coding sequence is TGCAGCGCAAAGGACAGTAGAGGTGAAAAACTGTTTTTT. The encoded protein is CSAKDSRGEKLFF. The chain links TRBV29-1 to TRBJ1-4; D may be TRBD1 (6 bases). CDR3 length: 13 amino acids. The V end was cut by 7 bases, the J end by 7 bases, with 16 bases between. Germline CDR1 and CDR2: SQVTM and ANQGSEA.